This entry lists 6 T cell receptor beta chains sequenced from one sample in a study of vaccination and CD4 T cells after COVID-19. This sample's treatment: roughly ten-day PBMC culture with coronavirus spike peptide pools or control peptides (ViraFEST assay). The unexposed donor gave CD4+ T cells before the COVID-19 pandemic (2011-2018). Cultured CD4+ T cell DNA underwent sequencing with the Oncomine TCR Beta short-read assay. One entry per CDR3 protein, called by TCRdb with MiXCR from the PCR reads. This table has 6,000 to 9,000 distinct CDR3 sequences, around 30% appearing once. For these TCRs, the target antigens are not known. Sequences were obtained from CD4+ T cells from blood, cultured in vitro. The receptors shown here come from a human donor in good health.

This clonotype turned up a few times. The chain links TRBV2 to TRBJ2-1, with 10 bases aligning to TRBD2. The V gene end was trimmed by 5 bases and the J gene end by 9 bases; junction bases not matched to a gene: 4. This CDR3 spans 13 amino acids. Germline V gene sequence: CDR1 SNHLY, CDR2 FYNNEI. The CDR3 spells CASSTLAGVEQFF. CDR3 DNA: TGTGCCAGCAGTACTCTAGCGGGGGTTGAGCAGTTCTTC.

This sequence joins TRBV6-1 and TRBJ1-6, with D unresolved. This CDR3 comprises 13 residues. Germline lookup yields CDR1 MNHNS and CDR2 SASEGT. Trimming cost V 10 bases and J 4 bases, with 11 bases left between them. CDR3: CATADGYNSPLHF. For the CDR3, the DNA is TGTGCCACCGCGGACGGTTATAATTCACCCCTCCACTTT.

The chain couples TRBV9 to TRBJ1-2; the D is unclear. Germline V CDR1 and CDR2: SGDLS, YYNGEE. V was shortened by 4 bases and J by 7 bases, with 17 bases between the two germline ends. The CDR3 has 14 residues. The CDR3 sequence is CASSPEQSPGGYTF. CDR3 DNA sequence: TGTGCCAGCAGCCCCGAACAAAGCCCGGGTGGCTACACCTTC.

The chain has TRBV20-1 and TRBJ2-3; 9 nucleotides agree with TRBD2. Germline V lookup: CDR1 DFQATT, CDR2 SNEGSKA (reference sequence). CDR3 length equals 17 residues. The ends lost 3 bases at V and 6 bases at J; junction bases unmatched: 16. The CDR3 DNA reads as TGCAGTGCTAGTCTCTTGTTTGGGCGGGGGGGCCTGGATACGCAGTATTTT. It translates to CSASLLFGRGGLDTQYF.

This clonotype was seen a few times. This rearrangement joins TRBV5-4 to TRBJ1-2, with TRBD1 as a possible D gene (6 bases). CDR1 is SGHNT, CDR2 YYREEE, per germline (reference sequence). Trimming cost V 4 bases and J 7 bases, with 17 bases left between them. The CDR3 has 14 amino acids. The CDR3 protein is CASSNLDSPRGYTF. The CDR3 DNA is TGTGCCAGCAGCAACCTGGACAGCCCGCGTGGCTACACCTTC.

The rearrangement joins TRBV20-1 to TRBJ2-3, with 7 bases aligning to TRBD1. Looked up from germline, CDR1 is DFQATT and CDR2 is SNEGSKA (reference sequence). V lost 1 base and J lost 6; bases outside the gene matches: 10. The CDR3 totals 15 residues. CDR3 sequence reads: CSARGGQYTVDTQYF. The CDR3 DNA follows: TGCAGTGCTAGAGGGGGACAGTACACGGTCGATACGCAGTATTTT.